Following are 13 T cell receptor beta chains from one sample sequenced in a study of T cell responses to AZD1222 COVID-19 vaccine. The protocol was immunoSEQ multiplex PCR, while the TCRdb copy is restricted to in-frame clones and leaves out a portion. This table holds almost 80,000 clones, about nine tenths found once. The sequences come from peripheral blood, collected on day 0 of AZD1222 vaccination. Receptors originate from an adult in good health.

The chain links TRBV4-3 to TRBJ2-2; D remains unclear. Per germline, CDR1 LGHNA and CDR2 YSLEER. The CDR3 extends over 16 amino acids. V was pared by 0 bases and J by 1 base, with 9 bases between. CDR3 residues: CASSQDTELNTGELFF. Written as DNA, the CDR3 is TGCGCCAGCAGCCAAGACACGGAACTGAACACCGGGGAGCTGTTTTTT.

J is TRBJ1-6 and V is TRBV19; tentatively, D is TRBD1 (5 bases). The CDR3 extends over 16 amino acids. The germline V gene encodes CDR1 LNHDA and CDR2 SQIVND (reference sequence). Trimming took 4 bases from V and 5 from J, leaving 15 bases between them. CDR3: CASSTAGTGNNSPLHF. CDR3 coding DNA: TGTGCCAGTAGTACAGCCGGGACTGGAAATAATTCACCCCTCCACTTT.

The V call is TRBV11-3, the J call TRBJ2-3; 14 bases agree with TRBD2. There are 17 residues in the CDR3. V shed 5 bases and J 5 bases; nucleotides not matched to a gene: 9. The germline V gene encodes CDR1 SGHNT and CDR2 YENEEA. The CDR3 nucleotides read TGTGCCAGCAGCCCGGGACTAGCGGGAGATCAGGGAGATACGCAGTATTTT. Amino acid sequence: CASSPGLAGDQGDTQYF.

The chain couples TRBV12-3 or TRBV12-4 to TRBJ2-7; no clear D gene. CDR3 length: 13 amino acids. Trimming stripped 4 bases from V and 3 bases from J, with 10 bases between. CDR3 amino acids: CASSSPPGYEQYF. Here the CDR3 DNA reads TGTGCCAGCAGTTCACCCCCTGGCTACGAGCAGTACTTC.

The chain recombines TRBV18 with TRBJ2-7; 11 nucleotides agree with TRBD2. This CDR3 has 14 residues. The trim removed 3 bases at V and 7 bases at J, leaving 5 bases unmatched. Germline V gene data show CDR1 as KGHSH and CDR2 as LQKENI. The DNA for the CDR3 is TGTGCCAGCTCACCGACTAGCGGGAATGGGGAGCAGTACTTC. It encodes CASSPTSGNGEQYF.

This CDR3 reads CASSLVGGETQYF. The CDR3 DNA is TGTGCCAGCAGCTTGGTGGGAGGTGAGACCCAGTACTTC. The chain links TRBV5-4 to TRBJ2-5; D may be TRBD2 (6 bases). Trimming left V 0 bases short and J 5 bases short, with 8 bases between. This CDR3 is built from 13 residues. Germline V gene lookup returns CDR1 SGHNT and CDR2 YYREEE (reference sequence).

A single count supports this clone. This rearrangement joins TRBV20-1 to TRBJ2-3; 8 bases map to TRBD2. CDR1 and CDR2 (germline): DFQATT, SNEGSKA (reference sequence). With V trimmed by 3 bases and J by 2 bases, 4 bases remained unmatched. The CDR3 is made up of 14 amino acids. CDR3 sequence reads: CSASASGYTDTQYF. CDR3 coding DNA: TGCAGTGCTAGTGCTAGCGGGTACACAGATACGCAGTATTTT.

For the CDR3, the DNA is TGCGCCAGCAGCTACCTATTCAGGGCTGAAAAACTGTTTTTT. This sequence encodes CASSYLFRAEKLFF. V gene TRBV4-1 combines with J gene TRBJ1-4, with a tentative D call TRBD1 (5 bases). Germline loops: CDR1 MGHRA, CDR2 YSYEKL. V was trimmed by 5 bases and J by 7 bases, leaving 14 bases between them. This CDR3 has 14 residues.

J is TRBJ2-1 and V is TRBV5-1; TRBD2 matches 11 bases. The CDR3 has 16 amino acids. The ends lost 4 bases at V and 4 bases at J; junction bases unmatched: 7. Per the germline V gene, CDR1 is SGHRS and CDR2 is YFSETQ. The CDR3 coding sequence is TGCGCCAGCAGCGCCTTAGCGGGAGGGCCGTACAATGAGCAGTTCTTC. This encodes CASSALAGGPYNEQFF.

The genes are TRBV3-1 (or the pseudogene TRBV3-2) and TRBJ1-2, with D unresolved. The CDR3 covers 12 residues. CDR1 LGHDT and CDR2 YNNKEL come from the germline V gene (reference sequence). V was shortened by 4 bases and J by 6 bases, with 9 bases between the two germline ends. CDR3 sequence: CASSRMRDGYTF. The DNA of the CDR3 is TGTGCCAGCAGCCGCATGAGGGATGGCTACACCTTC.

The chain carries TRBV18 and TRBJ1-2, with D maybe TRBD1 (5 bases). The CDR3 is made up of 14 amino acids. V gave up 1 base and J gave up 6 bases, with 12 bases separating them. Germline loops: CDR1 KGHSH, CDR2 LQKENI. CDR3 in DNA: TGTGCCAGCTCACCACTCCAGGGTGAGGATGGCTACACCTTC. It encodes CASSPLQGEDGYTF.

The chain combines TRBV6-5 with TRBJ1-2; a possible D gene is TRBD1 (5 bases). Germline-derived CDR1 and CDR2 are MNHEY and SVGAGI. The V end lost 5 bases, the J end lost 5 bases, and 12 bases lay between the germline ends. This CDR3 has 13 residues. CDR3 DNA: TGTGCCAGCAGTACCTCAGGGTTGTATGGCTACACCTTC. Amino acid sequence: CASSTSGLYGYTF.

The chain uses TRBV7-3 and TRBJ2-3, with D perhaps TRBD2 (6 bases). The CDR3 has 13 amino acids. Trimming removed 5 bases from V and 11 bases from J, with 17 bases in between. Germline loops: CDR1 SGHTA, CDR2 FQGTGA. Written as DNA, the CDR3 is TGTGCCAGCAGCCCTCGCCCAATGGGAGGGCAGTATTTT. Translated, it gives CASSPRPMGGQYF.